The next 5 T cell receptor beta chains were all read from a single sample in a study of graft-versus-host responses after intestinal transplantation. Antigen specificity for these receptors is unknown. The protocol was immunoSEQ multiplex PCR, while the TCRdb copy is restricted to in-frame clones and leaves out a portion. The sample holds about 88,000 clones; 80% to 95% are singletons and the top ten take less than 0.45%. The sequences come from unstimulated CD4+ T cells sorted from spleen or lymph node cells, collected before transplant. The receptors here all came from a human donor who was the organ donor for an intestinal transplant.

This chain connects TRBV19 to TRBJ2-1; TRBD2 agrees at 13 bases. Germline V lookup: CDR1 LNHDA, CDR2 SQIVND (reference sequence). The junction had 7 bases not matched to a gene; V was cut back by 3 bases and J by 8 bases. The CDR3 has 16 amino acids. The CDR3 region is CASSILSGTSGDEQFF. CDR3 DNA sequence: TGTGCCAGTAGTATCTTATCCGGGACTAGCGGGGATGAGCAGTTCTTC.

This CDR3 is CASSGKFGETQYF. The CDR3 nucleotides read TGTGCCAGCAGCGGAAAATTCGGGGAGACCCAGTACTTC. The chain couples TRBV7-7 to TRBJ2-5, with D hard to call. V gave up 5 bases and J gave up 5 bases, with 12 bases separating them. The germline CDR1 and CDR2 sequences are SSHAT and FNYEAQ (reference sequence). The CDR3 contains 13 residues. Supplemented by reference TRBV7-7 and TRBJ2-5, the full variable domain reads GAGVSQSPRYKVTKRGQDVTLRCDPISSHATLYWYQQALGQGPEFLTYFNYEAQPDKSGLPSDRFSAERPEGSISTLTIQRTEQRDSAMYRCASSGKFGETQYFGPGTRLLVL.

The chain employs TRBV6-1 and TRBJ2-1; 7 bases agree with TRBD1. The CDR3 extends over 12 amino acids. Germline V gene lookup returns CDR1 MNHNS and CDR2 SASEGT. V lost 5 bases and J lost 9; bases outside the gene matches: 4. The CDR3 protein is CASSRQGGEQFF. The CDR3 nucleotides are TGTGCCAGCAGTCGACAGGGCGGTGAGCAGTTCTTC.

The rearrangement links TRBV5-1 to TRBJ1-3; D is uncertain. CDR3 length equals 19 residues. Germline CDR1 reads SGHRS; CDR2 reads YFSETQ. V lost 0 bases, J lost 0 bases, and 19 bases lay in between. CDR3 loop: CASSLGGAGTNTSGNTIYF. The CDR3 DNA reads TGCGCCAGCAGCTTGGGAGGTGCGGGTACAAACACCTCTGGAAACACCATATATTTT.

The J gene is TRBJ1-5, the V gene TRBV28; 7 bases line up with TRBD1. The V and J ends lost 4 bases and 3 bases, in that order; junction bases with no gene match: 12. CDR1 and CDR2 (germline): MDHEN, SYDVKM. The CDR3 has 17 amino acids. CDR3 sequence reads: CASSSPNMGQLNQPQHF. The CDR3 DNA is TGTGCCAGCAGTTCGCCAAATATGGGACAGCTCAATCAGCCCCAGCATTTT.